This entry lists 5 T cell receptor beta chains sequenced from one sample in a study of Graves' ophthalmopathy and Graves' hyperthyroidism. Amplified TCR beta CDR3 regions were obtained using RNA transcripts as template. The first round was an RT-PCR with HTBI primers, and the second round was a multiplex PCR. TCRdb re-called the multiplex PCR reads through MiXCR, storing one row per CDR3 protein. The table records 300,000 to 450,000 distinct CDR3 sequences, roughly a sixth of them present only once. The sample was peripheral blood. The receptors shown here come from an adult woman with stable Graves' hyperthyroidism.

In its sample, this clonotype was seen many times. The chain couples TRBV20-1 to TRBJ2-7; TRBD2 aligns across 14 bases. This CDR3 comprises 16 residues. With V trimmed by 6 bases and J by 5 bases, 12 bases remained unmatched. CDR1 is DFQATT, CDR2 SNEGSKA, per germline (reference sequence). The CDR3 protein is CSASPTGTSGRDEQYF. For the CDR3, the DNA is TGCAGTGCCAGCCCAACAGGGACTAGCGGGAGAGACGAGCAGTACTTC.

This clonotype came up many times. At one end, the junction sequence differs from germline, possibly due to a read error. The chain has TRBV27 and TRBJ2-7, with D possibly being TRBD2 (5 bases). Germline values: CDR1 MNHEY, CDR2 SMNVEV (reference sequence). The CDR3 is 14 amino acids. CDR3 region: CASSRGGPTYGQYF. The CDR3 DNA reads TGTGCCAGCAGTCGGGGTGGACCAACCTACGGGCAGTACTTC.

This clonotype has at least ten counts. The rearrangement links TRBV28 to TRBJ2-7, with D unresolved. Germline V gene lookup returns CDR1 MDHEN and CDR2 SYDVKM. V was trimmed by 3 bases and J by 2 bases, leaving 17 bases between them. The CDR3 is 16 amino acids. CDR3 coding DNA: TGTGCCAGCAGTTTTTTTAGTCGAGATTTCGCCTACGAGCAGTACTTC. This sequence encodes CASSFFSRDFAYEQYF.

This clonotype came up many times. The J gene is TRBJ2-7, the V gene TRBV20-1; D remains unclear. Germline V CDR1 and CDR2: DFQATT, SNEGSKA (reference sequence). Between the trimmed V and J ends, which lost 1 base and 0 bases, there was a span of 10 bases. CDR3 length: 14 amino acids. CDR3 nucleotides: TGCAGTGCTAGAGGCGGACCGGCCTCCTACGAGCAGTACTTC. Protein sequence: CSARGGPASYEQYF.

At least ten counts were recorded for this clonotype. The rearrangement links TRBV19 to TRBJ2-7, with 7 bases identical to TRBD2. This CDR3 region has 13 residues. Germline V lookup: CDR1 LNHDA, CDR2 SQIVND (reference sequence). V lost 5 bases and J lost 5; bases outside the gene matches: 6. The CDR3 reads CASSLGGMNEQYF. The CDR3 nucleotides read TGTGCCAGTAGTTTGGGGGGGATGAACGAGCAGTACTTC. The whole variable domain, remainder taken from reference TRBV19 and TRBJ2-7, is DGGITQSPKYLFRKEGQNVTLSCEQNLNHDAMYWYRQDPGQGLRLIYYSQIVNDFQKGDIAEGYSVSREKKESFPLTVTSAQKNPTAFYLCASSLGGMNEQYFGPGTRLTVT.